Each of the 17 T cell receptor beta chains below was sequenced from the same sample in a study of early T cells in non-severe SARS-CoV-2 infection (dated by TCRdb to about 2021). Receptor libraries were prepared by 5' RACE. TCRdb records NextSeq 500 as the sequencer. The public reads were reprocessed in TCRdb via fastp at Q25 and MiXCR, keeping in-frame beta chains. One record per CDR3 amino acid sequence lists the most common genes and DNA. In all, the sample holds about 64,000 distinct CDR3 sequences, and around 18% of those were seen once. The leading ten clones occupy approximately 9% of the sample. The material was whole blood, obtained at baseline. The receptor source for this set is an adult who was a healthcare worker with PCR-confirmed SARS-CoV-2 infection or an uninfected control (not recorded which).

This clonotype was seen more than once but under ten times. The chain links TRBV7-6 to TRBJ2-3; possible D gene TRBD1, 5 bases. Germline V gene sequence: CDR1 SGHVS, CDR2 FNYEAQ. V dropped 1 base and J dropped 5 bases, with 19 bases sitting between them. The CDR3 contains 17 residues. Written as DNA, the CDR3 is TGTGCCAGCAGCTTAGTTACTGGCACTTTAAGGGGAGATACGCAGTATTTT. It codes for CASSLVTGTLRGDTQYF. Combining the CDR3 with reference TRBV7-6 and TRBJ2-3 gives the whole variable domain GAGVSQSPRYKVTKRGQDVALRCDPISGHVSLYWYRQALGQGPEFLTYFNYEAQQDKSGLPNDRFSAERPEGSISTLTIQRTEQRDSAMYRCASSLVTGTLRGDTQYFGPGTRLTVL.

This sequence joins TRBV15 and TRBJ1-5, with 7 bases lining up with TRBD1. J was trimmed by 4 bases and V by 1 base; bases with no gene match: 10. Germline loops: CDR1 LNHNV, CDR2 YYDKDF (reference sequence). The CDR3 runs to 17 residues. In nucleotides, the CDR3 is TGTGCCACCAGCAGAGGGGGTGACAGGGCCCTAAATCAGCCCCAGCATTTT. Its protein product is CATSRGGDRALNQPQHF.

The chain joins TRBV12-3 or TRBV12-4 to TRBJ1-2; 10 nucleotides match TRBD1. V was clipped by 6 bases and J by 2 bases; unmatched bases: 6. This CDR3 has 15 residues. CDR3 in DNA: TGTGCCAGCAGCCGCCTGACAGGGGGCAACTATGGCTACACCTTC. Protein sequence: CASSRLTGGNYGYTF.

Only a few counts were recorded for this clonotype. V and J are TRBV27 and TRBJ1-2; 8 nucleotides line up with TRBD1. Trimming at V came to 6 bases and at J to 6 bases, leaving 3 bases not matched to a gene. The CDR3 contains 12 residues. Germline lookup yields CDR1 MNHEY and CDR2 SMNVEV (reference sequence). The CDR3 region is CASRSRGHGYTF. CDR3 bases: TGTGCCAGCAGGTCCAGGGGGCATGGCTACACCTTC.

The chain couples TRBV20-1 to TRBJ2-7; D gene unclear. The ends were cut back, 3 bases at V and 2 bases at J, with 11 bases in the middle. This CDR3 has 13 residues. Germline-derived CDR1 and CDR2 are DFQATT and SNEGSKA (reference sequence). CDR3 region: CSASWTAAYEQYF. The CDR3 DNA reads TGCAGTGCTAGCTGGACGGCAGCCTACGAGCAGTACTTC.

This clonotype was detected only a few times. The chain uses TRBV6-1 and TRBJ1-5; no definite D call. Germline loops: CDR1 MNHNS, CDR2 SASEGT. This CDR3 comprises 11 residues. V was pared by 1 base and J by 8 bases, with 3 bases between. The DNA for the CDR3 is TGTGCCAGCAGTGAAGAGGAGCCCCAGCATTTT. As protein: CASSEEEPQHF.

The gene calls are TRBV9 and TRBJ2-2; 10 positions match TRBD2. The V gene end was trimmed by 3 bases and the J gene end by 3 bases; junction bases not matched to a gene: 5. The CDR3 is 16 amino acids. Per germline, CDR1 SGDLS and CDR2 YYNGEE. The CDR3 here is CASSGASGRYTGELFF. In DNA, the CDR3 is TGTGCCAGCAGCGGGGCTAGCGGGAGATACACCGGGGAGCTGTTTTTT.

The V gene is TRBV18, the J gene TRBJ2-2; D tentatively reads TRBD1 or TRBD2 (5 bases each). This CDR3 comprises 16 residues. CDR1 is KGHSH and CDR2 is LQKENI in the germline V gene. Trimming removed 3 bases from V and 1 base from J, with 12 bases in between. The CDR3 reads CASSPSGRGNTGELFF. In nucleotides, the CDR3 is TGTGCCAGCTCACCCTCGGGACGGGGGAACACCGGGGAGCTGTTTTTT.

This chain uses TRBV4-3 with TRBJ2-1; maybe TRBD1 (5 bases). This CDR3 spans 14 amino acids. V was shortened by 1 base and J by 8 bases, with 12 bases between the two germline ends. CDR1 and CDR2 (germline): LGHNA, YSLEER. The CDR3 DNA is TGCGCCAGCAGCCAAGGGGGCGGACGGGATGAGCAGTTCTTC. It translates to CASSQGGGRDEQFF.

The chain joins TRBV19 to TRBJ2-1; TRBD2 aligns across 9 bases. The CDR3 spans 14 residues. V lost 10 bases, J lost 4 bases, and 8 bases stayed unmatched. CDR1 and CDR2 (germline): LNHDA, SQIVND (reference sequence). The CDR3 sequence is CATKREVLYNEQFF. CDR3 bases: TGTGCCACCAAGCGGGAGGTTCTATACAATGAGCAGTTCTTC.

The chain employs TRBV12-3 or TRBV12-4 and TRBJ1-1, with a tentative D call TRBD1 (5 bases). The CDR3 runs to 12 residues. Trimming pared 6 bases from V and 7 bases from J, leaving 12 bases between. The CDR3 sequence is CASRRQSYEAFF. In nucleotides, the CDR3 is TGTGCCAGCAGGAGACAGTCTTATGAAGCTTTCTTT.

The CDR3 bases are TGTGCCAGCAGGACAGGGGCGAGCACCGGGGAGCTGTTTTTT. It codes for CASRTGASTGELFF. The chain employs TRBV6-1 and TRBJ2-2, with TRBD1 identical over 8 bases. CDR3 length: 14 residues. The trim removed 6 bases at V and 4 bases at J, leaving 4 bases unmatched. The germline gives CDR1 MNHNS, CDR2 SASEGT.

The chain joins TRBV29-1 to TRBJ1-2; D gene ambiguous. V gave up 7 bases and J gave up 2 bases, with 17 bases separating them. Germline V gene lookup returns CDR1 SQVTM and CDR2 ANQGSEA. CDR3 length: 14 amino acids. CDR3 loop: CSAVGVGKNYGYTF. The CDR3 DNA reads TGCAGCGCGGTCGGTGTAGGAAAAAACTATGGCTACACCTTC.

CDR3 DNA: TGTGCCAGCGCACAACCCAGGGTACCGAGGGAGCAGTACTTC. It codes for CASAQPRVPREQYF. The chain is built from TRBV28 and TRBJ2-7, with D perhaps matching TRBD1 (5 bases). Germline CDR1 MDHEN, CDR2 SYDVKM. Trimming took 8 bases from V and 7 from J, leaving 21 bases between them. This CDR3 spans 14 amino acids.

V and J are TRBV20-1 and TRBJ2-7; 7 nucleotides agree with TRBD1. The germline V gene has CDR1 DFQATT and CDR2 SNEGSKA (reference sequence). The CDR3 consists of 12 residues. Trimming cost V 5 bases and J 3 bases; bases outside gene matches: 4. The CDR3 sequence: CSALQGVYEQYF. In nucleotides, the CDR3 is TGCAGTGCTCTCCAGGGGGTCTACGAGCAGTACTTC.

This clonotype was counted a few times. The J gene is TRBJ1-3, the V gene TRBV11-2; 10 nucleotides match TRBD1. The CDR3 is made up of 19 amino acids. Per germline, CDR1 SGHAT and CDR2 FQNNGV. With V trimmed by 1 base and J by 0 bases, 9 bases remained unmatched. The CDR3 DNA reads TGTGCCAGCAGCTTAGGCTTGGGACAGGGGAGAAACTCTGGAAACACCATATATTTT. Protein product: CASSLGLGQGRNSGNTIYF. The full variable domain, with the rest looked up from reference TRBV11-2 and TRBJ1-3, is EAGVAQSPRYKIIEKRQSVAFWCNPISGHATLYWYQQILGQGPKLLIQFQNNGVVDDSQLPKDRFSAERLKGVDSTLKIQPAKLEDSAVYLCASSLGLGQGRNSGNTIYFGEGSWLTVV.

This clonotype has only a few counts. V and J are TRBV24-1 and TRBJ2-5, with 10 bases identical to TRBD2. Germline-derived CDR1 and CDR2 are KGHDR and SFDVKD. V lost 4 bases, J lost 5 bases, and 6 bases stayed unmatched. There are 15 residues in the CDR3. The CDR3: CATSEGLAGEETQYF. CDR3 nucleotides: TGTGCCACCAGTGAGGGGCTAGCGGGAGAGGAGACCCAGTACTTC.